Following are 5 T cell receptor beta chains from one sample sequenced in a study of T-cell reconstitution after alpha-beta-depleted transplantation in children. Preparation of the TCRbeta library involved a method that used unique molecular identifiers. TCRdb reanalysed the PCR reads using MiXCR and keeps one entry per CDR3 protein. The repertoire includes hundreds of thousands of distinct CDR3 sequences, around 17% of them detected once, and around 4.5% sits in the top ten. Sample: PBMCs, mostly from graft donor cells, taken 360 days after TCRalphabeta/CD19-depleted stem cell transplant. The receptors shown here come from a male patient younger than 18 who had a stem cell transplant for acute lymphoblastic leukemia, so the T cells may come from the graft donor.

The sample holds a few counts of this clonotype. The chain has TRBV12-3 or TRBV12-4 and TRBJ2-4, with D maybe TRBD2 (6 bases). The CDR3 is 16 residues long. Trimming shortened V by 2 bases and J by 0 bases, and 11 bases separated the two germline ends. Written as DNA, the CDR3 is TGTGCCAGCAGTTTAAGGCGGGATCGAGCCAAAAACATTCAGTACTTC. Translation: CASSLRRDRAKNIQYF.

The V and J genes are TRBV11-2 and TRBJ2-1, with TRBD2 matching 12 bases. Trimming cost V 0 bases and J 5 bases; bases outside gene matches: 14. Germline V CDR1 and CDR2: SGHAT, FQNNGV. CDR3 size: 20 residues. As DNA, the CDR3 is TGTGCCAGCAGCTTAGACGAAGTTTTACTAGCGGGGGGCGGGGACAATGAGCAGTTCTTC. Amino acids: CASSLDEVLLAGGGDNEQFF.

This clonotype was observed a few times. The rearrangement uses TRBV29-1 and TRBJ1-2, with 7 bases that match TRBD1. This CDR3 comprises 12 residues. The germline gives CDR1 SQVTM, CDR2 ANQGSEA. V was clipped by 7 bases and J by 4 bases; unmatched bases: 6. The CDR3 DNA is TGCAGCGCCTACGGGACAGTCTATGGCTACACCTTC. It translates to CSAYGTVYGYTF.

The chain has TRBV29-1 and TRBJ2-1; D is unclear. V was clipped by 5 bases and J by 7 bases, with 15 bases between them. The CDR3 is 13 residues long. Germline V lookup: CDR1 SQVTM, CDR2 ANQGSEA. The CDR3 sequence is CSVRPHNVNEQFF. The CDR3 DNA reads TGCAGCGTTCGGCCTCATAACGTAAATGAGCAGTTCTTC.

The J gene is TRBJ2-1, the V gene TRBV12-3 or TRBV12-4; 8 positions match TRBD2. V shed 10 bases and J 4 bases; nucleotides not matched to a gene: 9. The CDR3 totals 14 residues. DNA for the CDR3: TGTGCCACCTCTTGGCTAGCGGGTTACAATGAGCAGTTCTTC. Encoded protein: CATSWLAGYNEQFF.